Below, one T cell receptor beta chain is given with its context. This record belongs to a study of blood T cell repertoires in COVID-19. Study details: COVID-19 samples collected from the United States, Italy and Spain covered acute and convalescent phases. T cells, B-cell-depleted T cells, or PBMCs provided the cDNA or gDNA that served as material.

This table comes from immunoSEQ multiplex PCR, and its TCRdb copy is limited to in-frame clones, with some not included. The data show over 150,000 clones, with around 80% seen just once and 7.3% held by the top ten. V lost 3 bases and J lost 5, with 13 bases in between. The V gene's germline CDR1 is MGHRA and CDR2 YSYEKL. This CDR3 region has 14 residues. All enrollees were about 18 to 100 years old and from approximately 25 US areas. Two consecutive negative NP/OP PCR tests, clearance, or resolved symptoms defined Cohort 3 recovery. The source of this sequence is a man in his fifties who had recovered from COVID-19. Sequencing was carried out using PBMCs or T cells enriched from blood (not recorded which). This chain connects TRBV4-1 to TRBJ1-1; D is perhaps TRBD1 (5 bases). CDR3 sequence reads: CASSQVTEGTEAFF. CDR3 in DNA: TGCGCCAGCAGCCAGGTGACGGAGGGGACTGAAGCTTTCTTT.